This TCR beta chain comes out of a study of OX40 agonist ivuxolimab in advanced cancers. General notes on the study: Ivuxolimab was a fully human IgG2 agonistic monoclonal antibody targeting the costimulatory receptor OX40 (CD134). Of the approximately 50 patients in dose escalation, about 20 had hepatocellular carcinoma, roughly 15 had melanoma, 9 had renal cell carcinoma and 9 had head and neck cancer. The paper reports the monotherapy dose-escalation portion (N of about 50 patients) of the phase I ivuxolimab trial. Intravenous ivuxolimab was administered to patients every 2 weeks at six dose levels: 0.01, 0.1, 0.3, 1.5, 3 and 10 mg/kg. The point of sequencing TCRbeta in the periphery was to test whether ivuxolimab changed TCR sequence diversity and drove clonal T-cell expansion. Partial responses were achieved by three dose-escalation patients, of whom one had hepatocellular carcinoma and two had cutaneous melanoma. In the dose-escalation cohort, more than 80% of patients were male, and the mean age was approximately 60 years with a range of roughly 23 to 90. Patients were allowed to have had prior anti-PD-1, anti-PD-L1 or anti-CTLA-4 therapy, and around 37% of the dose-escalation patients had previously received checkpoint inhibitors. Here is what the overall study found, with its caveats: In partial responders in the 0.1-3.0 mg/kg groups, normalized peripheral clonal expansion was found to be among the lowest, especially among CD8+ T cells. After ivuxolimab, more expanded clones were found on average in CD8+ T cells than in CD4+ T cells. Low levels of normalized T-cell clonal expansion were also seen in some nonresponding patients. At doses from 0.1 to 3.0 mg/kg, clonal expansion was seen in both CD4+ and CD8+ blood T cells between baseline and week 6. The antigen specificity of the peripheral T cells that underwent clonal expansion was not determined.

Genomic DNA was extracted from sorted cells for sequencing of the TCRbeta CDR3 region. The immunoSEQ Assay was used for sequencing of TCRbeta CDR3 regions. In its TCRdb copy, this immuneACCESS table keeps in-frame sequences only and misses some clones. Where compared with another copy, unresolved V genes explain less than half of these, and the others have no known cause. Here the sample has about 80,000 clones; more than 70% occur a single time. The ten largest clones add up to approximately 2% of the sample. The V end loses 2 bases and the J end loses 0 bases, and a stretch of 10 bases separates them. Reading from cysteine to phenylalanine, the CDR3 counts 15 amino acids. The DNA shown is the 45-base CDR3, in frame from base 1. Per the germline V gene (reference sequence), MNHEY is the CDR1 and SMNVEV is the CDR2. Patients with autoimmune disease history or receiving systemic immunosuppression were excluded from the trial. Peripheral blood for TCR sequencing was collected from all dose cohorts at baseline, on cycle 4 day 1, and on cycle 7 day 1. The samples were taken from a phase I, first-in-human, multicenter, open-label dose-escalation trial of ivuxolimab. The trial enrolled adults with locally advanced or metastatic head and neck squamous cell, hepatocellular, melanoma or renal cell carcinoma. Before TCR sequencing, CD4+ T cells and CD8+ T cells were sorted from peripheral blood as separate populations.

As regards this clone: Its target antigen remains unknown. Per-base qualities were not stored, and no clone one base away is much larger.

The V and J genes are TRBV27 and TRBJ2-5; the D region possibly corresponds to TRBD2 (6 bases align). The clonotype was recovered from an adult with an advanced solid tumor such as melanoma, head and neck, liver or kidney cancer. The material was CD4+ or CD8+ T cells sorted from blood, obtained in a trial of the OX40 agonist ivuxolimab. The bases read TGTGCCAGCAGTTTAGGTCGGGGGTACCAAGAGACCCAGTACTTC. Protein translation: CASSLGRGYQETQYF.